This T cell receptor beta chain is from a study of shared clonotypes between healthy human individuals. Overall study findings and caveats: Rarefaction revealed incomplete sorted-subset sequencing despite large depth.

Profiled with immunoSEQ multiplex PCR; TCRdb holds only in-frame clones, not every one. The sample shows 200,000 to 250,000 clones, under 80% of them seen only once. The sample holds a few counts of this clone. Its target is not known. This receptor was identified in a man aged 25 to 45 in good health. What was sequenced was memory CD4+ T cells sorted from blood. Subset given: CD45RA-negative fraction.

This chain's CDR3 is CASSDRTSAYEQFF. The CDR3 nucleotides are TGTGCCAGCAGTGACCGGACTAGCGCTTATGAGCAGTTCTTC. This chain joins TRBV2 and TRBJ2-1; 9 nucleotides agree with TRBD2. CDR1 is SNHLY and CDR2 is FYNNEI in the germline V gene. V dropped 3 bases and J dropped 8; count of bases not matched to a gene: 5. The CDR3 is 14 amino acids.